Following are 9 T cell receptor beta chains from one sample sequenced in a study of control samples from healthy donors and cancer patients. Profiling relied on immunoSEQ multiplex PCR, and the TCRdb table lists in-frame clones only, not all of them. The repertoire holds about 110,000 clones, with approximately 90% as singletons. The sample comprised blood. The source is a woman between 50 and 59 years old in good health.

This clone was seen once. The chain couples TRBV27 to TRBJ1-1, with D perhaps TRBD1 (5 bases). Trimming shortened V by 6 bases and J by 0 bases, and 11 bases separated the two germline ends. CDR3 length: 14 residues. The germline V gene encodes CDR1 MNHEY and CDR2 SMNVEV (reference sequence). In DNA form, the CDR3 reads TGTGCCAGCAGCCTGGTGGGGGTGAACACTGAAGCTTTCTTT. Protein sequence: CASSLVGVNTEAFF.

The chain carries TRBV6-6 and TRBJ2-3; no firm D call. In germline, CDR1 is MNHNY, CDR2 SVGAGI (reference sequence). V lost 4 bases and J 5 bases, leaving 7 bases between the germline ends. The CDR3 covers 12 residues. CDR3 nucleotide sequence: TGTGCCAGCAGTTCCCTTGAAGATACGCAGTATTTT. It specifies CASSSLEDTQYF.

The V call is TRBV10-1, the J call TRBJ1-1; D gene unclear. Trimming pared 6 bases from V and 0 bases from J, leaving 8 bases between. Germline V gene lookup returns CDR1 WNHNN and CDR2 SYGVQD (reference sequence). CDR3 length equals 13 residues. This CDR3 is CASRFAMNTEAFF. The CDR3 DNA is TGCGCCAGCAGATTCGCCATGAACACTGAAGCTTTCTTT.

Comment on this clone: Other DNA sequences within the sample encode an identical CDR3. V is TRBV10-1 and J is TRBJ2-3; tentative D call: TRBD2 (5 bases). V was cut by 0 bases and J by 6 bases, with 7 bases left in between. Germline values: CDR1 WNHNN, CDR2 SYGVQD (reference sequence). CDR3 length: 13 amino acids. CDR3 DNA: TGCGCCAGCAGTGAGTCGGGGAGCGATACGCAGTATTTT. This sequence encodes CASSESGSDTQYF.

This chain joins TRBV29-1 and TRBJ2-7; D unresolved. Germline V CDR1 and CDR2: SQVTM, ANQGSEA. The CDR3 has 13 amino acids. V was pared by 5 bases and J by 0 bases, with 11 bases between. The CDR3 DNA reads TGCAGCGTTCGACCCAGGAGCTCCTACGAGCAGTACTTC. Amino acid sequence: CSVRPRSSYEQYF.

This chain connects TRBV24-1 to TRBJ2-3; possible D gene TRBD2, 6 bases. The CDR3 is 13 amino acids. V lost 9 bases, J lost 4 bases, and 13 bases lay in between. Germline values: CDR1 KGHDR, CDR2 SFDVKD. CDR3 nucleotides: TGTGCCACCTCCTACGGGGGTCCAGATACGCAGTATTTT. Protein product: CATSYGGPDTQYF.

This CDR3 is CASRPGGAGGYTF. Here the CDR3 DNA reads TGTGCCAGCAGACCAGGGGGCGCGGGGGGCTACACCTTC. The chain joins TRBV12-3 or TRBV12-4 to TRBJ1-2; TRBD1 aligns across 8 bases. The CDR3 contains 13 residues. The V segment lost 6 bases and the J segment 8 bases; nucleotides outside the gene matches: 8.

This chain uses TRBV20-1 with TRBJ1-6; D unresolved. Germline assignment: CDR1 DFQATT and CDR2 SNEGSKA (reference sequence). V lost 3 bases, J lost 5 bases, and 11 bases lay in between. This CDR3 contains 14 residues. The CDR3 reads CSASSVRNNSPLHF. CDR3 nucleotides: TGCAGTGCTAGTTCCGTCAGAAATAATTCACCCCTCCACTTT.

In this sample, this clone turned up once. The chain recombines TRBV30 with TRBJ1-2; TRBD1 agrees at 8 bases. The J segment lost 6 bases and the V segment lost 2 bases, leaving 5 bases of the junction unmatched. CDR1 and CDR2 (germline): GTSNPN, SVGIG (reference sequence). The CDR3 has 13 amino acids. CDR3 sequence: CAWSTGQAHGYTF. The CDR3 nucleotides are TGTGCCTGGAGTACGGGACAGGCGCATGGCTACACCTTC.